This T cell receptor (beta chain) comes out of a study of T cells in Graves' hyperthyroidism and ophthalmopathy. CDR3 length: 15 amino acids. Between the trimmed V and J ends, which lost 5 bases and 5 bases, there was a span of 16 bases. Germline assignment: CDR1 SGDLS and CDR2 YYNGEE. Researchers barred patients who had uncontrolled infection, other autoimmune disease, pregnancy or lactation. This clonotype was picked up many times. TCR beta CDR3 region amplification was performed from RNA transcripts. TCR CDR3 underwent first-round RT-PCR with the HTBI primer set. TCRdb recomputed calls from the multiplex PCR reads with MiXCR, one row per CDR3 protein. The sample holds 530,000 or so distinct CDR3 sequences, 46% seen once.

The chain couples TRBV9 to TRBJ2-2; D perhaps matches TRBD1 (6 bases). Sample: peripheral blood or thyroid tissue (not recorded which). The source is a woman between 18 and 30 years old with Graves' hyperthyroidism. The chain's CDR3 is CASSVEAQGTGELFF. As DNA, the CDR3 is TGTGCCAGCAGTGTCGAGGCGCAGGGGACCGGGGAGCTGTTTTTT.